This T cell receptor beta chain was identified during a study of cytomegalovirus exposure and HLA in healthy donors. PCR employed 60 Vbeta and 13 Jbeta primers. Per the study methods: Unique TCR beta chains totaled roughly 79 million in a later count, with around 10 million of them shared. Here immunoSEQ multiplex PCR was the method, and the copy in TCRdb shows in-frame clones only, minus some. From that table come the V and J calls and clone size; the DNA was used to work out D and trimming. The data contain 120,000 or so clones, approximately 78% of them singletons. In germline, CDR1 is SQVTM, CDR2 ANQGSEA. This CDR3 has 14 amino acids. The V gene end was trimmed by 2 bases and the J gene end by 4 bases; junction bases not matched to a gene: 7.

Sequenced input: PBMCs. This clonotype originated in a man aged 25 to 40 in good health and CMV-seropositive. The chain is built from TRBV29-1 and TRBJ2-5, with 7 nucleotides matching TRBD1. CDR3 coding DNA: TGCAGCGTTGAAAGGAACAGGGGAAGAGAGACCCAGTACTTC. Its translation is CSVERNRGRETQYF.